The T cell receptor beta chain under discussion was sequenced for a study of blood T cell repertoires in COVID-19. For the study at large: Some COVID-19 samples were acute and others convalescent; all came from the United States, Italy and Spain. PBMCs, B-cell-depleted T cells, or T cells were the source of the cDNA or gDNA that made up the material.

Original processing notes: Amplification of reference gene primers provided the estimated nucleated cell counts. Assay: immunoSEQ multiplex PCR; the TCRdb copy retains only in-frame clones and omits some. Clone size and V and J calls were adopted from that table, with D and trimming inferred from the DNA. This sample has roughly 180,000 clones, with approximately 89% found just once. Germline V gene sequence: CDR1 SGHRS, CDR2 YFSETQ. The CDR3 sequence is 14 residues long. The V segment lost 0 bases and the J segment 6 bases; nucleotides outside the gene matches: 3. Sequenced input: peripheral blood. The V call is TRBV5-1, the J call TRBJ1-2, with 9 positions matching TRBD1. This receptor was taken from a woman aged 60 to 75 with acute or convalescent COVID-19. The DNA for the CDR3 is TGCGCCAGCAGCTTGGGGGACAGGGAGAATGGCTACACCTTC. The encoded protein is CASSLGDRENGYTF.